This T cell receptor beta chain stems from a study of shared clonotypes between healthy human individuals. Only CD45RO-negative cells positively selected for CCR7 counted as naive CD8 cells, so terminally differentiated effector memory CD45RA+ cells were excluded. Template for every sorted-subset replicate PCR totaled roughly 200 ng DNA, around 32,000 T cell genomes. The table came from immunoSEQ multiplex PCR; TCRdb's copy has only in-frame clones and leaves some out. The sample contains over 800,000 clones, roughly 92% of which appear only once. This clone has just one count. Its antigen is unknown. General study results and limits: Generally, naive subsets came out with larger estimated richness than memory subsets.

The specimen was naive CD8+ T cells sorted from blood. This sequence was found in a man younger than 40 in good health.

CDR3 in amino acids: CASSFAHSGLASEQFF. DNA for the CDR3: TGTGCCAGCAGTTTTGCCCATTCCGGACTAGCTAGTGAGCAGTTCTTC. V usage is TRBV28 and J usage is TRBJ2-1, with 8 bases lining up with TRBD2. With V trimmed by 3 bases and J by 9 bases, 13 bases remained unmatched. The CDR3 length is 16 residues. Per the germline V gene, CDR1 is MDHEN and CDR2 is SYDVKM.